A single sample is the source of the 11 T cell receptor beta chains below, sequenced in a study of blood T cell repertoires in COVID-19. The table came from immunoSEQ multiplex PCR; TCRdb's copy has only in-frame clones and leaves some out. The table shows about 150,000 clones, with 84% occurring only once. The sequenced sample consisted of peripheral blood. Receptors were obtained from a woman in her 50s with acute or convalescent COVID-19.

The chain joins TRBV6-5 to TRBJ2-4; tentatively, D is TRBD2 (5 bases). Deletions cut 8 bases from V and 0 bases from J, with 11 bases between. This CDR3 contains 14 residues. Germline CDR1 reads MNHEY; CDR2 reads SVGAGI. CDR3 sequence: CASVATLAKNIQYF. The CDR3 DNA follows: TGTGCCAGCGTAGCGACTCTAGCCAAAAACATTCAGTACTTC.

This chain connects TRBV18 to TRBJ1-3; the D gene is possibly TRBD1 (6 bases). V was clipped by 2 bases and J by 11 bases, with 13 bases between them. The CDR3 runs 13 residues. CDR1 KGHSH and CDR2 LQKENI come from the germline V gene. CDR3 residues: CASSPARQEPIYF. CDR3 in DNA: TGTGCCAGCTCACCAGCCAGACAGGAGCCCATATATTTT.

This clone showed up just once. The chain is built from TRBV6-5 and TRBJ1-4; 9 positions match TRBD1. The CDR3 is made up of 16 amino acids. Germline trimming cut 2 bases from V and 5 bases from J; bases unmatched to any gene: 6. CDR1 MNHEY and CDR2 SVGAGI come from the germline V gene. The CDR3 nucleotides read TGTGCCAGCAGTTACACGACAGGGGGGTTGAATGAAAAACTGTTTTTT. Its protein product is CASSYTTGGLNEKLFF.

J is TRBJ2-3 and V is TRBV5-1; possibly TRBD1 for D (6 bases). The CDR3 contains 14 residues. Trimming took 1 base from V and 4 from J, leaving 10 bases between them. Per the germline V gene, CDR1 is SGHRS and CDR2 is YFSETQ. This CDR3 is CASSLQGQADTQYF. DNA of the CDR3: TGCGCCAGCAGCTTGCAGGGGCAGGCAGATACGCAGTATTTT.

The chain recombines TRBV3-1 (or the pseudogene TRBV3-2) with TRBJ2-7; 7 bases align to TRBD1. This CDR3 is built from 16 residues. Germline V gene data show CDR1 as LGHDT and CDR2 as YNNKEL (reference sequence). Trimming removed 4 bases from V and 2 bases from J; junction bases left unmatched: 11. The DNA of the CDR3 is TGTGCCAGCAGCCGCACCGACAGGGTGAGTGCCTACGAGCAGTACTTC. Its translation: CASSRTDRVSAYEQYF.

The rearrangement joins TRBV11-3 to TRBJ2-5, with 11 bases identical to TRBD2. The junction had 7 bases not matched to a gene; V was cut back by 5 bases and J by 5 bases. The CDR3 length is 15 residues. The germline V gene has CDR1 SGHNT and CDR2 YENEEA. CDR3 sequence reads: CASSSLSGRGETQYF. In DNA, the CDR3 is TGTGCCAGCAGCAGCCTTAGCGGGAGGGGGGAGACCCAGTACTTC.

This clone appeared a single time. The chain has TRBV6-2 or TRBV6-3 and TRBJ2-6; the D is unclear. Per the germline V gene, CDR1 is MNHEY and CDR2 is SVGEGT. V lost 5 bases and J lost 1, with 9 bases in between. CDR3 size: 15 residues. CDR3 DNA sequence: TGTGCCAGCAGTCCCCGTCGGTCTGGGGCCAACGTCCTGACTTTC. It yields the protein CASSPRRSGANVLTF.

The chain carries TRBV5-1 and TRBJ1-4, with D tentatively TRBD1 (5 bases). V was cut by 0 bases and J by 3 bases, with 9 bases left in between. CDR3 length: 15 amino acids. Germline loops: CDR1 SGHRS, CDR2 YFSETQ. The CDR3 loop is CASSLEGLANEKLFF. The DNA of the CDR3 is TGCGCCAGCAGCTTGGAGGGGTTGGCTAATGAAAAACTGTTTTTT.

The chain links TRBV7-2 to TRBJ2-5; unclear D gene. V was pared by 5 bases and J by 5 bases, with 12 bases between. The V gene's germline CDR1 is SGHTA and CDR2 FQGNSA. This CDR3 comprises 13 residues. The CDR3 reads CASSITVLETQYF. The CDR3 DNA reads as TGTGCCAGCAGCATAACGGTCCTCGAGACCCAGTACTTC. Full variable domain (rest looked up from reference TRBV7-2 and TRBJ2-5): GAGVSQSPSNKVTEKGKDVELRCDPISGHTALYWYRQSLGQGLEFLIYFQGNSAPDKSGLPSDRFSAERTGGSVSTLTIQRTQQEDSAVYLCASSITVLETQYFGPGTRLLVL.

CDR3 in DNA: TGTGCCAGCAGCTTGGGACTAGACCCTTTGGCCACGCAGTATTTT. Protein: CASSLGLDPLATQYF. The rearrangement joins TRBV5-6 to TRBJ2-3, with D perhaps matching TRBD2 (6 bases). The V gene's germline CDR1 is SGHDT and CDR2 YYEEEE. The CDR3 has 15 residues. Trimming left V 0 bases short and J 9 bases short, with 17 bases between.

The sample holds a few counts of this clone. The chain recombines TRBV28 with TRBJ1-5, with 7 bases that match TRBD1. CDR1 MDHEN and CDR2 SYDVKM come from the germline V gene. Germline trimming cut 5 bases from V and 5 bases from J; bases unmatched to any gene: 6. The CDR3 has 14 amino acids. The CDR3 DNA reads TGTGCCAGCAGTCCGACAGGGTTGCATCAGCCCCAGCATTTT. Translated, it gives CASSPTGLHQPQHF.